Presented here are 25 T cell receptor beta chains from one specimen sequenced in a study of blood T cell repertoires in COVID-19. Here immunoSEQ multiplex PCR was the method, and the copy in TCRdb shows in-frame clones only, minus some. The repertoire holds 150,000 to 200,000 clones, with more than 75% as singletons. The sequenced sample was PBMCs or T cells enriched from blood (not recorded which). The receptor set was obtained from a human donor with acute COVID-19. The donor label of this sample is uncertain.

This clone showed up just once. This CDR3 reads CASSPRYRQVKDTEAFF. The CDR3 bases are TGTGCCAGCAGCCCCCGATACCGACAGGTAAAGGACACTGAAGCTTTCTTT. The rearrangement links TRBV7-9 to TRBJ1-1; possibly TRBD1 for D (6 bases). CDR3 length: 17 amino acids. The V and J ends lost 5 bases and 3 bases respectively, with 22 bases between them. CDR1 is SEHNR and CDR2 is FQNEAQ in the germline V gene (reference sequence).

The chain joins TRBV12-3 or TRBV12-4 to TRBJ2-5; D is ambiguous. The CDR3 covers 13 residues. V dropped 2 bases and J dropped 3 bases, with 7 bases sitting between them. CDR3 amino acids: CASSLSRKETQYF. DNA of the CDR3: TGTGCCAGCAGTTTATCTCGTAAAGAGACCCAGTACTTC.

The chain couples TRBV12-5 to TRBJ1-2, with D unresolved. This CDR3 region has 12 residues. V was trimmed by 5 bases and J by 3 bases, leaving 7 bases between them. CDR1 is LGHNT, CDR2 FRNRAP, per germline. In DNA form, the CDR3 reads TGTGCTAGTGGTGCGGACTACTATGGCTACACCTTC. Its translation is CASGADYYGYTF.

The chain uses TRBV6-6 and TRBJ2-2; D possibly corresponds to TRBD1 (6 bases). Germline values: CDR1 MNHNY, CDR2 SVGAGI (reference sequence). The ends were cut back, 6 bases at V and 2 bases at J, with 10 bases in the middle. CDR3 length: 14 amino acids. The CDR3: CASSGQINTGELFF. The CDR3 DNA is TGTGCCAGCAGCGGACAGATTAACACCGGGGAGCTGTTTTTT.

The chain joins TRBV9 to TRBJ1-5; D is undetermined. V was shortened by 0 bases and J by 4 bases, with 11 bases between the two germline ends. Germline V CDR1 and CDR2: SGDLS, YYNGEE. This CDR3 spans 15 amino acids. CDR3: CASSVDGSSNQPQHF. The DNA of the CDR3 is TGTGCCAGCAGCGTAGACGGGAGTTCAAATCAGCCCCAGCATTTT.

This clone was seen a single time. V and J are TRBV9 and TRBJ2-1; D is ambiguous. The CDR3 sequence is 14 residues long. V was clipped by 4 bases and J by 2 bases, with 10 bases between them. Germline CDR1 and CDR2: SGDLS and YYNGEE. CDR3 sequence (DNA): TGTGCCAGCAGCCCACAAAGCGCCTACAATGAGCAGTTCTTC. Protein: CASSPQSAYNEQFF.

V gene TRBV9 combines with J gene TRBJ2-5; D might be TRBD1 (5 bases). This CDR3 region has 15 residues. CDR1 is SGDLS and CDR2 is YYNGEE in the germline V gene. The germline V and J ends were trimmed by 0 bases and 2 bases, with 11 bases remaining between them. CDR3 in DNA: TGTGCCAGCAGCGTAGAAATTGGGGCACAAGAGACCCAGTACTTC. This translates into CASSVEIGAQETQYF.

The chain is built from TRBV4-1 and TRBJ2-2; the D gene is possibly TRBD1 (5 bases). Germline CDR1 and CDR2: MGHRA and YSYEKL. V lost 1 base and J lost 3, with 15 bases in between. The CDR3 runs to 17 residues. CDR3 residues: CASSQGQLKKDTGELFF. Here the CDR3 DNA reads TGCGCCAGCAGCCAAGGACAGCTAAAAAAGGACACCGGGGAGCTGTTTTTT.

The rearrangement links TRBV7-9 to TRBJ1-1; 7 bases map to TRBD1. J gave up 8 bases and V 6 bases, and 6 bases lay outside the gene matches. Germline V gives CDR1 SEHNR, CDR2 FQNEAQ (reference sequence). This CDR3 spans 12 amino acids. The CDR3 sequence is CASSSTRGEAFF. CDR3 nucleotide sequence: TGTGCCAGCAGTTCTACCAGGGGGGAAGCTTTCTTT. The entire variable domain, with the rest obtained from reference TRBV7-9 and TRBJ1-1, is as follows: DTGVSQNPRHKITKRGQNVTFRCDPISEHNRLYWYRQTLGQGPEFLTYFQNEAQLEKSRLLSDRFSAERPKGSFSTLEIQRTEQGDSAMYLCASSSTRGEAFFGQGTRLTVV.

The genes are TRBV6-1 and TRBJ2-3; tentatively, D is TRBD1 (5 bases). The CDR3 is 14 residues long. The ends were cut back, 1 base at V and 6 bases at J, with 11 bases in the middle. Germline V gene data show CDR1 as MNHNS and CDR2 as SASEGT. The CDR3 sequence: CASSEEDKWDTQYF. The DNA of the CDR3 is TGTGCCAGCAGTGAAGAGGACAAGTGGGATACGCAGTATTTT.

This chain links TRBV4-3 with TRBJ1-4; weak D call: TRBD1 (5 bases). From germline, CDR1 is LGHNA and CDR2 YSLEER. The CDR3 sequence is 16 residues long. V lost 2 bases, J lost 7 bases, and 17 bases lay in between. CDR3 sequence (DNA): TGCGCCAGCAGCCAATCCCCCCGTTTTAGGGGTGAAAAACTGTTTTTT. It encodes CASSQSPRFRGEKLFF.

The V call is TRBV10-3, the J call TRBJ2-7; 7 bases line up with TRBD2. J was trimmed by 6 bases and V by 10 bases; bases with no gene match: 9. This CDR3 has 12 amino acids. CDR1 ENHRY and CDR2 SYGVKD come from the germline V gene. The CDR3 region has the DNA TGTGCCACCGGACTAGGGTCAGGCGAGCAGTACTTC. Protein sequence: CATGLGSGEQYF.

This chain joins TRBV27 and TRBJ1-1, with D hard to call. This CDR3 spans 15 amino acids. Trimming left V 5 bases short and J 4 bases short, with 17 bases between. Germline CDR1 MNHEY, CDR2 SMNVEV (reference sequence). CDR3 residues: CASSPSVVAGTEAFF. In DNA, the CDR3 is TGTGCCAGCAGTCCTTCCGTCGTGGCTGGCACTGAAGCTTTCTTT.

The CDR3 DNA reads as TGTGCCAGCAGCCTAGCCACTAGGGATACGCAGTATTTT. Protein product: CASSLATRDTQYF. V usage is TRBV3-1 (or the pseudogene TRBV3-2) and J usage is TRBJ2-3; the D gene is possibly TRBD2 (5 bases). Trimming removed 4 bases from V and 6 bases from J, with 11 bases in between. CDR1 LGHDT and CDR2 YNNKEL come from the germline V gene (reference sequence). The CDR3 has 13 amino acids.

The CDR3 is CASSHPTGVIQAFF. The CDR3 bases are TGTGCCAGTAGTCATCCGACGGGGGTAATACAAGCTTTCTTT. The chain employs TRBV19 and TRBJ1-1, with D maybe TRBD1 (5 bases). V lost 5 bases to trimming and J lost 9 bases, with 19 bases between them. Germline V CDR1 and CDR2: LNHDA, SQIVND (reference sequence). There are 14 residues in the CDR3.

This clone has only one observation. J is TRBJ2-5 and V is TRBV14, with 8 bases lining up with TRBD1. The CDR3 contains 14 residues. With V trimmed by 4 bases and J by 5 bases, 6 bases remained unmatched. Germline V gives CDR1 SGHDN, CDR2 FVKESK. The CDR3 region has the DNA TGTGCCAGCAGCCGTTCAGGGGGCCTGGAGACCCAGTACTTC. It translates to CASSRSGGLETQYF. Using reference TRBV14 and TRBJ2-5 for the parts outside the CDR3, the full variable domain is EAGVTQFPSHSVIEKGQTVTLRCDPISGHDNLYWYRRVMGKEIKFLLHFVKESKQDESGMPNNRFLAERTGGTYSTLKVQPAELEDSGVYFCASSRSGGLETQYFGPGTRLLVL.

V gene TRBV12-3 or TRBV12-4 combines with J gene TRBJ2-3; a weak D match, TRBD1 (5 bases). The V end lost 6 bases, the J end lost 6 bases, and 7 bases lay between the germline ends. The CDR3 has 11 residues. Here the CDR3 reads CASRGRDTQYF. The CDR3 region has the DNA TGTGCCAGCAGGGGGCGGGATACGCAGTATTTT.

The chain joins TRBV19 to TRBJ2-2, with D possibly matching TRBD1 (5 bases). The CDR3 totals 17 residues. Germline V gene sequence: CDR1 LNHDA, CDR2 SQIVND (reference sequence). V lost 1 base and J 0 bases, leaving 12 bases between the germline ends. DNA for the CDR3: TGTGCCAGTAGTATAGTGGGCCCAGGGACGAACACCGGGGAGCTGTTTTTT. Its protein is CASSIVGPGTNTGELFF.

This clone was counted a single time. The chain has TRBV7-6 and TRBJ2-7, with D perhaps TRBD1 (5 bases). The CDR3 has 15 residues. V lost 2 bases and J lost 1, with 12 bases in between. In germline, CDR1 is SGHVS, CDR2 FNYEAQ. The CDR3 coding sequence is TGTGCCAGCAGCTTACATCAGGGTTGGTCCTACGAGCAGTACTTC. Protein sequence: CASSLHQGWSYEQYF.

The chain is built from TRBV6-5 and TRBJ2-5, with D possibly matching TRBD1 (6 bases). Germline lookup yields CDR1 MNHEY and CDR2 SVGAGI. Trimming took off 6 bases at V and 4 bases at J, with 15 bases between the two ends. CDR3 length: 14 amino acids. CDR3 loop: CASRLTGTAETQYF. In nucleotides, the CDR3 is TGTGCCAGCAGATTAACAGGGACCGCAGAGACCCAGTACTTC.

The CDR3 loop is CASSQVGGPYEQYF. The CDR3 nucleotides read TGTGCCAGCAGCCAAGTCGGGGGACCCTACGAGCAGTACTTC. The rearrangement uses TRBV14 and TRBJ2-7, with D possibly TRBD2 on 6 matching bases. The CDR3 has 14 residues. The germline V gene has CDR1 SGHDN and CDR2 FVKESK. V shed 1 base and J shed 2 bases, with 9 bases lying between them. The whole variable domain, filled in from reference TRBV14 and TRBJ2-7, reads EAGVTQFPSHSVIEKGQTVTLRCDPISGHDNLYWYRRVMGKEIKFLLHFVKESKQDESGMPNNRFLAERTGGTYSTLKVQPAELEDSGVYFCASSQVGGPYEQYFGPGTRLTVT.

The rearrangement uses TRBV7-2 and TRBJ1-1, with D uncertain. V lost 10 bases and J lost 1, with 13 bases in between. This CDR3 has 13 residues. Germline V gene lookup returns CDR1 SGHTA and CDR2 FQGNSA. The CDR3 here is CATQVTQNTEAFF. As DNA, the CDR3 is TGTGCCACCCAGGTTACCCAGAACACTGAAGCTTTCTTT.

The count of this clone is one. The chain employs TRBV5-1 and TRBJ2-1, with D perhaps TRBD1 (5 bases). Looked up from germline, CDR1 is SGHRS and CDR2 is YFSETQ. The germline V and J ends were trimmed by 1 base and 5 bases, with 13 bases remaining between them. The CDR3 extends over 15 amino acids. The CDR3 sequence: CASSLTGLKDNEQFF. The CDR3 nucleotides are TGCGCCAGCAGCTTGACAGGTCTTAAGGACAATGAGCAGTTCTTC.

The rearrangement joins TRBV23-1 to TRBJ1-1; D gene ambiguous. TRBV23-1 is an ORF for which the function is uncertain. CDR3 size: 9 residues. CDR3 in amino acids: CAEGFEAFF. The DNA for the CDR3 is TGCGCTGAGGGTTTTGAAGCTTTCTTT.

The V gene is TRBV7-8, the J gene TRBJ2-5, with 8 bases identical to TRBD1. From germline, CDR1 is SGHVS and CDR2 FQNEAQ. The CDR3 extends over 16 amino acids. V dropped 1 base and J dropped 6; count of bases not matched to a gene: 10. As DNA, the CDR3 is TGTGCCAGCAGCTTAGTTGGGGCAGGGGGCGGGAAGACCCAGTACTTC. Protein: CASSLVGAGGGKTQYF.